These T cell receptor beta chains were read from a single sample in a study of blood T cell repertoires in COVID-19. Only in-frame clones appear in the TCRdb table, and some are missing; sequencing was by immunoSEQ multiplex PCR. The sample lists about 190,000 clones, 75% to 90% seen once, with approximately 6.7% in the top ten. The sequenced material came from peripheral blood. These receptors were collected from a man aged 35 to 55 with acute or convalescent COVID-19. Each CDR3 is given with its conserved first and last residue. The D gene is left open where the match is weak. Only part of the rows carry a size: once, few, many, or a class if the clone is expanded.

D gene | J gene | V gene | clone size | CDR3 protein | CDR3 DNA
TRBD1 | TRBJ1-2 | TRBV3-1/TRBV3-2 | - | CASSHGDRGYGGYTF | TGTGCCAGCAGCCACGGGGACAGGGGGTACGGTGGCTACACCTTC
TRBD1 | TRBJ1-4 | TRBV15 | - | CATSRENRGFGNEKLFF | TGTGCCACCAGCAGAGAGAACAGGGGTTTTGGTAATGAAAAACTGTTTTTT
- | TRBJ2-5 | TRBV5-1 | - | CASSATGNQETQYF | TGCGCCAGCAGCGCGACAGGCAACCAAGAGACCCAGTACTTC
TRBD1 | TRBJ2-5 | TRBV19 | few | CASSWGTGQETQYF | TGTGCCAGTAGTTGGGGGACAGGGCAAGAGACCCAGTACTTC
- | TRBJ1-2 | TRBV18 | few | CASSPREGGYGYTF | TGTGCCAGCTCACCCAGGGAGGGAGGCTATGGCTACACCTTC
TRBD1 | TRBJ1-2 | TRBV5-4 | - | CASSLFVSQGAYGYTF | TGTGCCAGCAGCTTATTCGTATCCCAGGGGGCCTATGGCTACACCTTC
- | TRBJ1-5 | TRBV19 | - | CASSIEGTGNQPQHF | TGTGCCAGTAGTATAGAAGGTACAGGAAATCAGCCCCAGCATTTT
TRBD1 | TRBJ2-3 | TRBV28 | once | CASSFSFWTGTGTTDTQYF | TGTGCCAGCAGTTTTTCCTTTTGGACCGGGACAGGCACCACAGATACGCAGTATTTT
- | TRBJ2-7 | TRBV10-2 | - | CASSESRTVKAYEQYF | TGCGCCAGCAGTGAGTCTAGGACAGTTAAAGCCTACGAGCAGTACTTC
TRBD2 | TRBJ2-3 | TRBV15 | - | CATSRDRDSGHPQYF | TGTGCCACCAGCAGAGATCGGGATAGCGGGCATCCGCAGTATTTT
- | TRBJ1-3 | TRBV18 | - | CASSQTGSSGNTIYF | TGTGCCAGCTCCCAGACTGGGAGCTCTGGAAACACCATATATTTT
- | TRBJ1-5 | TRBV19 | - | CASSISRGNQPQHF | TGTGCCAGTAGTATCAGCAGGGGAAATCAGCCCCAGCATTTT
TRBD1 | TRBJ2-7 | TRBV30 | - | CAWRDRLISYEQYF | TGTGCCTGGAGGGACAGGCTAATCTCCTACGAGCAGTACTTC
- | TRBJ1-2 | TRBV28 | - | CASNMGQGLGYTF | TGTGCCAGCAATATGGGACAAGGGCTTGGCTACACCTTC
- | TRBJ2-2 | TRBV28 | - | CASSFANTGELFF | TGTGCCAGCAGTTTCGCGAACACCGGGGAGCTGTTTTTT
- | TRBJ1-2 | TRBV25-1 | - | CASSEWRDFGYTF | TGTGCCAGCAGTGAATGGCGGGATTTCGGCTACACCTTC
TRBD1 | TRBJ2-4 | TRBV11-2 | - | CASSLADRPLLDIQYF | TGTGCCAGCAGCTTAGCGGACAGGCCACTGCTGGACATTCAGTACTTC
- | TRBJ1-2 | TRBV19 | - | CASSAKSIYGYTF | TGTGCCAGTAGTGCCAAATCTATCTATGGCTACACCTTC
TRBD1 | TRBJ2-5 | TRBV5-1 | once | CASSWDSQETQYF | TGCGCCAGCAGCTGGGACAGCCAAGAGACCCAGTACTTC
- | TRBJ1-2 | TRBV6-5 | - | CASSIAGARDYGYTF | TGTGCCAGCAGTATTGCAGGGGCCCGGGACTATGGCTACACCTTC
- | TRBJ1-2 | TRBV2 | - | CASSEAQTAGGYTF | TGTGCCAGCAGTGAAGCGCAAACAGCCGGTGGCTACACCTTC
- | TRBJ2-3 | TRBV6-1 | once | CASSEKQKNTDTQYF | TGTGCCAGCAGTGAAAAACAGAAAAACACAGATACGCAGTATTTT
- | TRBJ2-2 | TRBV29-1 | - | CSSDPGQNTGELFF | TGCAGCTCGGATCCGGGACAGAACACCGGGGAGCTGTTTTTT
TRBD2 | TRBJ2-4 | TRBV3-1/TRBV3-2 | - | CASSNSGGRLRRYF | TGTGCCAGCAGCAATAGCGGGGGGCGTCTCAGGAGGTACTTC
- | TRBJ1-5 | TRBV27 | few | CASSGGGNQPQHF | TGTGCCAGCAGTGGGGGGGGCAATCAGCCCCAGCATTTT
- | TRBJ1-1 | TRBV7-3 | - | CASSPVGGTEAFF | TGTGCCAGCAGCCCGGTGGGGGGCACTGAAGCTTTCTTT
TRBD1 | TRBJ2-7 | TRBV19 | - | CASSSGTGGLSEQYF | TGTGCCAGTAGTTCAGGGACAGGGGGCCTAAGCGAGCAGTACTTC
- | TRBJ1-1 | TRBV7-2 | - | CASSLAMGGTEAFF | TGTGCCAGCAGCTTAGCGATGGGGGGCACTGAAGCTTTCTTT
- | TRBJ1-1 | TRBV25-1 | - | CASSARRNTEAFF | TGTGCCAGCAGTGCCCGGAGGAACACTGAAGCTTTCTTT
TRBD1 | TRBJ2-2 | TRBV11-2 | - | CASRPGWTGRTGELFF | TGTGCCAGCAGACCAGGTTGGACAGGGCGTACCGGGGAGCTGTTTTTT
TRBD2 | TRBJ2-2 | TRBV6-1 | - | CASSEGAGGPGELFF | TGTGCCAGCAGTGAAGGAGCGGGGGGGCCCGGGGAGCTGTTTTTT
TRBD2 | TRBJ2-2 | TRBV5-4 | - | CASSDRTSPRELFF | TGTGCCAGCAGCGACCGGACTAGCCCTCGGGAGCTGTTTTTT
- | TRBJ2-7 | TRBV7-2 | - | CASSLDGSSYEQYF | TGTGCCAGCAGCTTAGACGGGAGCTCCTACGAGCAGTACTTC
- | TRBJ1-6 | TRBV4-1 | - | CASSQDMRAYNSPLHF | TGCGCCAGCAGCCAAGATATGCGGGCCTATAATTCACCCCTCCACTTT
- | TRBJ1-5 | TRBV15 | - | CATSRDPGGGQPQHF | TGTGCCACCAGCAGAGATCCGGGGGGCGGACAGCCCCAGCATTTT
- | TRBJ1-1 | TRBV18 | few | CASSPPLARGEAFF | TGTGCCAGCTCACCACCGCTGGCGCGCGGTGAAGCTTTCTTT
TRBD2 | TRBJ2-2 | TRBV9 | - | CASSVATGGGAGELFF | TGTGCCAGCAGCGTAGCTACTGGCGGGGGGGCCGGGGAGCTGTTTTTT
- | TRBJ2-3 | TRBV27 | - | CASSWTSSSTDTQYF | TGTGCCAGCAGCTGGACAAGTTCTAGCACAGATACGCAGTATTTT
TRBD2 | TRBJ2-3 | TRBV27 | - | CASTTPGTSRGTDTQYF | TGTGCCAGCACCACACCCGGGACTAGCCGTGGCACAGATACGCAGTATTTT
- | TRBJ2-7 | TRBV28 | once | CASSPPRPRRFVYEQYF | TGTGCCAGCAGTCCACCGAGGCCCAGGAGGTTCGTCTACGAGCAGTACTTC
- | TRBJ1-6 | TRBV30 | - | CAWSVYRENSPLHF | TGTGCCTGGAGTGTATATCGGGAAAACTCACCCCTCCACTTT
- | TRBJ1-2 | TRBV30 | - | CAWRNQGFSDGYTF | TGTGCCTGGAGAAACCAGGGATTTAGTGATGGCTACACCTTC
TRBD1 | TRBJ2-7 | TRBV3-1/TRBV3-2 | - | CASSHKGRTGGSYEQYF | TGTGCCAGCAGCCATAAGGGGCGGACAGGGGGCTCCTACGAGCAGTACTTC
TRBD1 | TRBJ1-3 | TRBV7-8 | - | CASSLNRGGNTIYF | TGTGCCAGCAGCTTGAACAGGGGAGGAAACACCATATATTTT
- | TRBJ2-5 | TRBV7-9 | - | CASSLGGWETQYF | TGTGCCAGCAGCTTAGGCGGATGGGAGACCCAGTACTTC
TRBD1 | TRBJ1-3 | TRBV4-2 | - | CASSQGQGGGNTIYF | TGTGCCAGCAGCCAAGGGCAGGGGGGCGGAAACACCATATATTTT
- | TRBJ2-7 | TRBV5-1 | once | CASSWGPDSGNYEQYF | TGCGCCAGCAGCTGGGGGCCGGACAGTGGGAACTACGAGCAGTACTTC
- | TRBJ2-7 | TRBV6-1 | - | CASSDRGRTYEQYF | TGTGCCAGCAGTGATAGGGGCAGAACCTACGAGCAGTACTTC
TRBD1 | TRBJ2-6 | TRBV7-2 | - | CASSFKTGTGANVLTF | TGTGCCAGCAGCTTTAAGACAGGGACTGGGGCCAACGTCCTGACTTTC
- | TRBJ1-1 | TRBV5-1 | few | CASSLGPTGMNTEAFF | TGCGCCAGCAGCTTGGGGCCCACAGGGATGAACACTGAAGCTTTCTTT
TRBD1 | TRBJ2-5 | TRBV19 | - | CATRDGTGGLETQYF | TGTGCCACCCGAGACGGGACAGGAGGATTAGAGACCCAGTACTTC
TRBD1 | TRBJ1-5 | TRBV7-9 | - | CASSLGQGLSNQPQHF | TGTGCCAGCAGCTTAGGACAGGGGCTGAGCAATCAGCCCCAGCATTTT
- | TRBJ2-1 | TRBV7-9 | - | CASSLGAGAHNEQFF | TGTGCCAGCAGCTTAGGGGCGGGGGCCCACAATGAGCAGTTCTTC
- | TRBJ1-2 | TRBV5-4 | - | CASGKLERSNYGYTF | TGTGCCAGCGGCAAGCTAGAGCGATCTAACTATGGCTACACCTTC
TRBD2 | TRBJ2-1 | TRBV7-3 | - | CASSPLSGGENEQFF | TGTGCCAGCAGCCCCCTGAGCGGGGGGGAAAATGAGCAGTTCTTC
TRBD1 | TRBJ1-1 | TRBV10-3 | - | CAISSGTADLRGEAFF | TGTGCCATCAGTTCCGGGACAGCGGATCTAAGGGGGGAAGCTTTCTTT